This T cell receptor (beta chain) was sequenced for a study of cytomegalovirus exposure and HLA in healthy donors. The wider study: About 84% of more than 300 genotyped donors fell in the Caucasian-associated ancestry cluster.

About this clone: Antigen unknown.

Study findings and constraints: Association of about 17,000 TCR beta sequences with HLA alleles was found at 0.05 false discovery rate in a later analysis. A few V segments could not be told apart, such as TRBV6-2 and TRBV6-3, and were left out. Confirmation was obtained in vitro that a few CMV-associated chains are specific for CMV antigens.

This CDR3 contains 14 residues. Trimming pared 3 bases from V and 8 bases from J, leaving 17 bases between. The germline V gene encodes CDR1 LNHDA and CDR2 SQIVND (reference sequence). In the PCR, 60 Vbeta and 13 Jbeta primers were used. The repertoire was sequenced with immunoSEQ multiplex PCR; TCRdb's copy has only in-frame clones and lacks some. The table includes fewer than 200,000 clones, more than 65% detected once. The rearrangement uses TRBV19 and TRBJ2-7; tentative D call: TRBD2 (5 bases). This receptor was obtained from a woman in her forties or fifties in good health and CMV-seronegative. Sequencing input: PBMCs. This CDR3 is CASSIRAAAGKQYF. DNA for the CDR3: TGTGCCAGTAGTATCCGGGCGGCCGCGGGTAAGCAGTACTTC.